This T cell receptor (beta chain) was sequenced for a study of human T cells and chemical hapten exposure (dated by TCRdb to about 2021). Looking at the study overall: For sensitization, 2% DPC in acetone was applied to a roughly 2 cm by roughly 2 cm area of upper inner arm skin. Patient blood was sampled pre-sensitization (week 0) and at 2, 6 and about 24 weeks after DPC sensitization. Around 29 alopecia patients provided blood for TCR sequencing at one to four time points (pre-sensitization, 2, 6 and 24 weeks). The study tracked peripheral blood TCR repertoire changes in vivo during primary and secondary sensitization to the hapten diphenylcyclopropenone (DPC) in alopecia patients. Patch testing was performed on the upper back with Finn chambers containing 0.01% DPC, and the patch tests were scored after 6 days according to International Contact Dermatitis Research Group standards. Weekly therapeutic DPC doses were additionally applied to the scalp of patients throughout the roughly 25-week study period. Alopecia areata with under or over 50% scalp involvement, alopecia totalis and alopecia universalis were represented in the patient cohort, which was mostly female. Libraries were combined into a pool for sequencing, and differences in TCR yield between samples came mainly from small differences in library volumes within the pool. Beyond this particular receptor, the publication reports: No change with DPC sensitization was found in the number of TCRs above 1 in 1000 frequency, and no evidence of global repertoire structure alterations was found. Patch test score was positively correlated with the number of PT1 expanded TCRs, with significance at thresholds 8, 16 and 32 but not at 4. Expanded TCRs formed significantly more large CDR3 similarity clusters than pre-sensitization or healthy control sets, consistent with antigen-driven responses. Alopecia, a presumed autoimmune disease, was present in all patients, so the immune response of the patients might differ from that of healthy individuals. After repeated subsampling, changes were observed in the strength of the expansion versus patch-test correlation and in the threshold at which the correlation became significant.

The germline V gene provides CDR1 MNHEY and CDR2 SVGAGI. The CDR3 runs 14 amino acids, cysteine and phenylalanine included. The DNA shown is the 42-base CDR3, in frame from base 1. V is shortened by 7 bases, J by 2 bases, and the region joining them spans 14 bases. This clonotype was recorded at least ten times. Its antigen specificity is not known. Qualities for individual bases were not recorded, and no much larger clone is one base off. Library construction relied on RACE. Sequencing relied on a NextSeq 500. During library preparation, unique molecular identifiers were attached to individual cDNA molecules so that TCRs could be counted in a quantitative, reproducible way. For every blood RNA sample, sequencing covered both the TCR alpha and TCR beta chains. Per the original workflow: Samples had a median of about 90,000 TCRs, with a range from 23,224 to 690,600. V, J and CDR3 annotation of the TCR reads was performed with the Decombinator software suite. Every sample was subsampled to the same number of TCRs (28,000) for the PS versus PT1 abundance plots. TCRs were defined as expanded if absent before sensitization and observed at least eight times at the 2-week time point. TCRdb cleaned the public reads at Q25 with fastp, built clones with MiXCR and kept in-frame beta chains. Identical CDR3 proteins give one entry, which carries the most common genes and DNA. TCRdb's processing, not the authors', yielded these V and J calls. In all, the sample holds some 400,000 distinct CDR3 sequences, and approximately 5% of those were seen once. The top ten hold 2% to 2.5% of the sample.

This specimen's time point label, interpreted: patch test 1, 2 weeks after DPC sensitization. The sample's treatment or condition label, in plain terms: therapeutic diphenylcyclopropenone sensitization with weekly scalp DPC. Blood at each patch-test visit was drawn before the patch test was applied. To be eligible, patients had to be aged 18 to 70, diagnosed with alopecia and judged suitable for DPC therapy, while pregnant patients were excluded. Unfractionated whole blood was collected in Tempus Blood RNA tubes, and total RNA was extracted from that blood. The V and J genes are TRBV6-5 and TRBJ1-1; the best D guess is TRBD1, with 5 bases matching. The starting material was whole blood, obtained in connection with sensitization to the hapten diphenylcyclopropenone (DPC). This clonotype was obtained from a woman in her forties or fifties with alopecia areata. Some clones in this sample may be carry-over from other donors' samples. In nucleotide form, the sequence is TGTGCCAGCACACGGCAGCAGGGTAACACTGAAGCTTTCTTT. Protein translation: CASTRQQGNTEAFF.